The TCR beta chain under discussion was sequenced for a study of T cell responses to AZD1222 COVID-19 vaccine. Study outcomes and limitations: Compared with day 0, the breadth and depth of the Spike-specific TCR repertoire rose significantly after two doses of AZD1222. The CD4 TCRs associated with vaccination extended across spike and predominated at 160-218 and 743-854. Within unmutated variant regions lay the reported targets of nearly half of spike-specific TCRs. None of the repertoires were sampled until the peak T cell response had passed.

Using immunoSEQ multiplex PCR, the repertoire was profiled, and TCRdb retains in-frame clones only, with some absent. The table records roughly 120,000 clones, 70% to 85% of them present only once. Comments on this clone: Its antigen is not identified.

Per the germline V gene, CDR1 is MNHEY and CDR2 is SVGAGI. This CDR3 region has 13 residues. V shed 2 bases and J 3 bases; nucleotides not matched to a gene: 1. This chain links TRBV6-5 with TRBJ2-7; 7 bases agree with TRBD1. Material: peripheral blood, obtained on day 0 of AZD1222 vaccination. The TCR was taken from an adult in good health. CDR3 coding DNA: TGTGCCAGCAGTTACGGGACAGACTACGAGCAGTACTTC. This translates into CASSYGTDYEQYF.